This TCR beta chain emerged from a study of T-cell reconstitution after alpha-beta-depleted transplantation in children. This clonotype was detected ten times or more. Its antigen is unknown. V lost 7 bases, J lost 1 base, and 10 bases lay in between. The CDR3 is 12 residues long. Germline V lookup: CDR1 DFQATT, CDR2 SNEGSKA (reference sequence). Broader study findings: Diversity and T-cell counts at one year after transplant derived mostly from new T cells. It was surviving recipient T cells and thymic progenitors that gave some patients high TCRbeta diversity at day 60. Alpha-beta T cells present about two months after transplant were reported to originate from several hundred expanded graft clones.

TCRbeta library preparation incorporated unique molecular identifiers. Each CDR3 protein gets one entry after TCRdb re-called the PCR reads with MiXCR. The table records 450,000 to 550,000 distinct CDR3 sequences, over 9.5% of them present only once. The starting material was PBMCs, mostly from graft donor cells, obtained 180 days after TCRalphabeta/CD19-depleted stem cell transplant. This TCR came from a female patient aged 2-9 years who had a stem cell transplant for aplastic anemia, so the T cells may come from the graft donor. The rearrangement links TRBV20-1 to TRBJ2-5; TRBD2 is a possible D gene (5 bases). In DNA, the CDR3 is TGCAGTGTCCCCCGGGGCCAAGAGACCCAGTACTTC. Its protein is CSVPRGQETQYF.